This T cell receptor beta chain was identified in a study of T cells in Graves' hyperthyroidism and ophthalmopathy. This clonotype has a handful of counts. Germline CDR1 is SQVTM and CDR2 is ANQGSEA. The length of the CDR3 is 15 residues. The V segment lost 2 bases and the J segment 3 bases; nucleotides outside the gene matches: 8. Researchers amplified the TCR beta CDR3 regions from RNA transcripts. Carried out on the TCR CDR3, a first-round RT-PCR used the HTBI primer set. TCRdb processed the multiplex PCR reads anew with MiXCR; each CDR3 protein has one entry. The sample yields roughly 500,000 distinct CDR3 sequences, 35% to 50% seen once.

The material sequenced was peripheral blood or thyroid tissue (not recorded which). The chain joins TRBV29-1 to TRBJ1-2; 8 positions match TRBD1. The origin of this receptor is an adult woman with Graves' disease, either hyperthyroidism or ophthalmopathy (not recorded which). The CDR3 DNA reads TGCAGCGTTGAATTGATGACAGGGGAACACTATGGCTACACCTTC. Protein: CSVELMTGEHYGYTF.